This T cell receptor (beta chain) derives from a study of post-analysis software for immune sequencing data. The study's findings and limits: Roughly five TRBV segments appeared more often in patients than in controls, and TRBV5-6, TRBV5-1 and TRBV20-1 were among these.

As regards this clonotype: The antigen remains unidentified.

Carried by the TCR beta cDNA libraries were unique molecular identifiers. TCRdb independently ran MiXCR on the PCR reads; one entry per CDR3 protein. The sample has a few hundred thousand distinct CDR3 sequences, roughly 36% seen once. The germline V gene encodes CDR1 SEHNR and CDR2 FQNEAQ (reference sequence). This CDR3 comprises 16 residues. J was trimmed by 8 bases and V by 5 bases; bases with no gene match: 10. This sequence joins TRBV7-9 and TRBJ2-1; 12 bases are shared with TRBD2. Sequences were obtained from blood. The TCR originated in a girl aged 5-17 years with multiple sclerosis. CDR3 amino acids: CASSPPSGGAVDEQFF. The CDR3 nucleotides read TGTGCCAGCAGCCCTCCTAGCGGGGGGGCCGTCGATGAGCAGTTCTTC.